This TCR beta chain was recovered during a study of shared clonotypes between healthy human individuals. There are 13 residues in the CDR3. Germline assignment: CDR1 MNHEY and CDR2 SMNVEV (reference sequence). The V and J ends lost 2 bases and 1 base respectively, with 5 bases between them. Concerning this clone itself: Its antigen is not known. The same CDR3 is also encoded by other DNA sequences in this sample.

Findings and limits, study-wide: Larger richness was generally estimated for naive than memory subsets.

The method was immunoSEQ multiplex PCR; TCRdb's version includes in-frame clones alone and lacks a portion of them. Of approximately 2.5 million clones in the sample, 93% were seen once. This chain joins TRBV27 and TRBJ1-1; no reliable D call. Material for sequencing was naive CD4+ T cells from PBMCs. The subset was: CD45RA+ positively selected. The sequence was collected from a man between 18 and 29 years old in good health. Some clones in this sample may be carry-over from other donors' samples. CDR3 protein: CASSLVGNTEAFF. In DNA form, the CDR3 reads TGTGCCAGCAGTTTAGTGGGGAACACTGAAGCTTTCTTT.